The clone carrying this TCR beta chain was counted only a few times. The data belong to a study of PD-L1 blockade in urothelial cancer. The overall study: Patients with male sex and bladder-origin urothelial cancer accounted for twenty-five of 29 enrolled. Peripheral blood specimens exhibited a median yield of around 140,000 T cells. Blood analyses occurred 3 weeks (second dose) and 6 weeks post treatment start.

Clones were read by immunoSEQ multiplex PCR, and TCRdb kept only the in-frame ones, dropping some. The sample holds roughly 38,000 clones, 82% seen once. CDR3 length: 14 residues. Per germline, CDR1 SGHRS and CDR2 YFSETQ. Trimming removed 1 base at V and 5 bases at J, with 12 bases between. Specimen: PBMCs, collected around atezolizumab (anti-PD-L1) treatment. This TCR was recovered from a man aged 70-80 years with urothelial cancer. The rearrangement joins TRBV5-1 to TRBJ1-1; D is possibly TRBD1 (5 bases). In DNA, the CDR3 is TGCGCCAGCAGCTTGTCCGGGGGAGGAACTGAAGCTTTCTTT. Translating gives CASSLSGGGTEAFF.